This is a list of T cell receptor beta chains from one sample in a study of cytomegalovirus exposure and HLA in healthy donors. TCRdb's copy holds only in-frame clones and misses some; the assay was immunoSEQ multiplex PCR. The table shows some 190,000 clones, with more than 70% occurring only once. The sample consisted of PBMCs. Receptor source: a man between 35 and 55 years old in good health and CMV-seropositive. The CDR3 runs from the conserved cysteine through the conserved F or W. A D gene is named only where the DNA matches it firmly. Rows may omit the clone size; those that give it use once, few, many or a size class.

abundance	d_gene	v_gene	j_gene	CDR3nt	CDR3aa
-	TRBD2	TRBV10-3	TRBJ2-7	TGTGCCACCCTTGCGGGAGGGCCATCCTACGAGCAGTACTTC	CATLAGGPSYEQYF
-	-	TRBV9	TRBJ1-1	TGTGCCAGCAGCGTAGCTACGGTATTGAACACTGAAGCTTTCTTT	CASSVATVLNTEAFF
few	TRBD1	TRBV25-1	TRBJ2-7	TGTGCCAGCAGTGACCGGGACAGTCGATACGAGCAGTACTTC	CASSDRDSRYEQYF
-	TRBD1	TRBV7-2	TRBJ1-5	TGTGCCAGCAGCCTGGACAGGGGACGGCGGTACCAGCCCCAGCATTTT	CASSLDRGRRYQPQHF
-	TRBD1	TRBV10-3	TRBJ2-7	TGTGCCATCAGCCGACAGGGGGCGGACGAGCAGTACTTC	CAISRQGADEQYF
-	TRBD1	TRBV28	TRBJ1-2	TGTGCCAGCAGTTTATCTACAGGGGGGGATGGCTACACCTTC	CASSLSTGGDGYTF
-	-	TRBV6-5	TRBJ1-1	TGTGCCAGCAGTTACCAACAGGGATCTGAAGCTTTCTTT	CASSYQQGSEAFF
-	-	TRBV12-5	TRBJ2-1	TGTGCTAGTGGTTCTCACTCCGGGACTTACAATGAGCAGTTCTTC	CASGSHSGTYNEQFF
-	-	TRBV28	TRBJ1-5	TGTGCCAGCAGTCTAGGTGGGCAGCCCCAGCATTTT	CASSLGGQPQHF
-	-	TRBV19	TRBJ1-4	TGTGCCAGTACCCCTAAGGCGGGCCGGGCTAATGAAAAACTGTTTTTT	CASTPKAGRANEKLFF
once	-	TRBV19	TRBJ2-3	TGTGCCAGTAGTATAGGTCTGAGGGCAGATACGCAGTATTTT	CASSIGLRADTQYF
-	TRBD1	TRBV7-8	TRBJ2-1	TGTGCCAGCAGCACACGGACAGGGGAAGGTTCTATAGAGCAGTTCTTC	CASSTRTGEGSIEQFF
few	-	TRBV7-2	TRBJ2-5	TGTGCCAGCAGCTTAGCGCGGGTTCAAGAGACCCAGTACTTC	CASSLARVQETQYF
-	-	TRBV27	TRBJ2-2	TGTGCCAGCAGTTTAAGAGGGATTTCGGCGAACACCGGGGAGCTGTTTTTT	CASSLRGISANTGELFF
-	TRBD1	TRBV19	TRBJ1-2	TGTGCCAGTAGCCGCGGAGGGGGCGTTTCTGGCTACACCTTC	CASSRGGGVSGYTF
-	TRBD1	TRBV29-1	TRBJ2-5	TGCAGCGTTGAAGGGGGACAGGGCTTCCAAGAGACCCAGTACTTC	CSVEGGQGFQETQYF
-	TRBD2	TRBV4-3	TRBJ2-1	TGCGCCAGCAGCCTGGGACTAGCGGGAGTAGGTGAGCAGTTCTTC	CASSLGLAGVGEQFF
-	TRBD2	TRBV10-1	TRBJ2-4	TGCGCCAGCAGTGATGGGGGGGTAGGAGCCAAAAACATTCAGTACTTC	CASSDGGVGAKNIQYF
-	TRBD2	TRBV9	TRBJ2-2	TGTGCCAGCAGCGCGCTAGCGGGGGACACCGGGGAGCTGTTTTTT	CASSALAGDTGELFF
few	TRBD2	TRBV28	TRBJ2-3	TGTGCCAGCAGTACCCCCCTAGCGGGAGAAGCAGATACGCAGTATTTT	CASSTPLAGEADTQYF
-	TRBD1	TRBV7-9	TRBJ1-5	TGTGCCAGCAGCTTAGTGACAGGGGGTAGCAATCAGCCCCAGCATTTT	CASSLVTGGSNQPQHF
-	-	TRBV5-6	TRBJ2-2	TGTGCCAGCAGCAAGTATTTCGGCGGGGAGCTGTTTTTT	CASSKYFGGELFF
few	-	TRBV7-3	TRBJ2-5	TGTGCCAGCAGCTTAGTAAGGGGTTCGCAAGAGACCCAGTACTTC	CASSLVRGSQETQYF
once	-	TRBV7-2	TRBJ1-2	TGTGCCAGCAGCCAGGGGACCAAAGCCGGTGGCTACACCTTC	CASSQGTKAGGYTF
-	-	TRBV5-4	TRBJ1-4	TGTGCCAGCAGCTTGGTCGGAGGGGCTCATGAAAAACTGTTTTTT	CASSLVGGAHEKLFF
-	-	TRBV6-1	TRBJ1-1	TGTGCCAGCAGTGAATCGATGCGGAACACTGAAGCTTTCTTT	CASSESMRNTEAFF
-	TRBD1	TRBV15	TRBJ2-7	TGTGCCACCAGCAGAGAGGACAGGCGCGAGCAGTACTTC	CATSREDRREQYF
-	-	TRBV20-1	TRBJ2-4	TGCAGTGCGGACAGATTAAGCATTCAGTACTTC	CSADRLSIQYF
-	TRBD1	TRBV27	TRBJ1-1	TGTGCCAGCAGCCCCAGGGGGACCAACACTGAAGCTTTCTTT	CASSPRGTNTEAFF
-	TRBD1	TRBV7-9	TRBJ1-4	TGTGCCAGCAGCGTACGACAGGGCGAGGAAAAACTGTTTTTT	CASSVRQGEEKLFF
few	TRBD1	TRBV9	TRBJ2-7	TGTGCCAGCAGCGCAAGGGACAGGTCCTACGAGCAGTACTTC	CASSARDRSYEQYF
-	TRBD1	TRBV6-6	TRBJ1-6	TGTGCCAGCAGTTCCGGACAGGGAGGGGATTCACCCCTCCACTTT	CASSSGQGGDSPLHF
few	TRBD1	TRBV5-4	TRBJ2-7	TGTGCCAGCAGCACGGGACAGGGAAGAACCTACGAGCAGTACTTC	CASSTGQGRTYEQYF
-	-	TRBV4-1	TRBJ1-3	TGCGCCAGCAGCCAAGTCGGTGGCAGGCCTGGAAACACCATATATTTT	CASSQVGGRPGNTIYF
few	-	TRBV7-6	TRBJ1-5	TGTGCCAGCAGCTTACCTTATCAGCCCCAGCATTTT	CASSLPYQPQHF
-	TRBD1	TRBV9	TRBJ2-7	TGTGCCAGCAGCGTTGGGACAGGCGTTTCCTACGAGCAGTACTTC	CASSVGTGVSYEQYF